This T cell receptor beta chain was sequenced for a study of T cells after yellow fever vaccination. Study-wide results and limits: At approximately 96% for CD4 and over 80% for CD8, most primary-vaccination clones showed up again after the booster.

They built TCR cDNA with 5'RACE template switching, a step that put in a universal primer site and UMIs. MiXCR, run by TCRdb on the 5' RACE reads, gives a single entry per CDR3 protein. Of around 120,000 distinct CDR3 sequences detected, about 7.8% appear once; the ten largest clones hold roughly 3%. The CDR3 runs to 12 residues. Germline V gene sequence: CDR1 GTSNPN, CDR2 SVGIG (reference sequence). V was trimmed by 5 bases and J by 2 bases, leaving 9 bases between them. In regard to this clonotype: Its antigen is still unknown.

The rearrangement uses TRBV30 and TRBJ1-1; D is unresolved. The sequences come from CD4+ T cells sorted from PBMCs, collected more than 40 days after the first yellow fever vaccination. The sequence derives from a young man who received the YFV17D yellow fever vaccine. DNA of the CDR3: TGTGCCTGGCGGGCAGTTAACACTGAAGCTTTCTTT. Translation gives CAWRAVNTEAFF.